A single sample gave rise to the 2 T cell receptor beta chains below, sequenced in a study of T-cell reconstitution after alpha-beta-depleted transplantation in children. Construction of the TCRbeta library involved unique molecular identifiers. In TCRdb, the PCR reads were re-called with MiXCR into one record per CDR3 protein. The table includes 250,000 to 300,000 distinct CDR3 sequences, around 10% detected once. The sequencing here drew on PBMCs, taken before TCRalphabeta/CD19-depleted stem cell transplant. The receptors stem from a boy under two years old with acute myeloid leukemia, due to receive a stem cell transplant.

This clonotype was recorded many times. This rearrangement joins TRBV15 to TRBJ1-1; D remains unclear. The V gene lost 0 bases and the J gene lost 7 bases, with 6 bases spanning the gap. CDR3 length equals 12 residues. Germline loops: CDR1 LNHNV, CDR2 YYDKDF (reference sequence). The DNA for the CDR3 is TGTGCCACCAGCAGAGACAGTATTGAAGCTTTCTTT. Protein sequence: CATSRDSIEAFF.

This clonotype showed up many times. V gene TRBV7-4 combines with J gene TRBJ2-3; 12 nucleotides line up with TRBD2. Germline lookup yields CDR1 SGHVT and CDR2 SQSDAQ. V trimming: 5 bases; J trimming: 1 base; junction bases outside the gene matches: 25. The CDR3 runs to 23 residues. The chain's CDR3 is CASSTSLLMTSGGPLGGTDTQYF. The CDR3 DNA reads as TGTGCCAGCAGCACTAGCCTCCTCATGACTAGCGGGGGCCCCCTGGGAGGCACAGATACGCAGTATTTT. The variable domain in full, with the rest retrieved from reference TRBV7-4 and TRBJ2-3, is GAGVSQSPRYKVAKRGRDVALRCDSISGHVTLYWYRQTLGQGSEVLTYSQSDAQRDKSGRPSGRFSAERPERSVSTLKIQRTEQGDSAVYLCASSTSLLMTSGGPLGGTDTQYFGPGTRLTVL.